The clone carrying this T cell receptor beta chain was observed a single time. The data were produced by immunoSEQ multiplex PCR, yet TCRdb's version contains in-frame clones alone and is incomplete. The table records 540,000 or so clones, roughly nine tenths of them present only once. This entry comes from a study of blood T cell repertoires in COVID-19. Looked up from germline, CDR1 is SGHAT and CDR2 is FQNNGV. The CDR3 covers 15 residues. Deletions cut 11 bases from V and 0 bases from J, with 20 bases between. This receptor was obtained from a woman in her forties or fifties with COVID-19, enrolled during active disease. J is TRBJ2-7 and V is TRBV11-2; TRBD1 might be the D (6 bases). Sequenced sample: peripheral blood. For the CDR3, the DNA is TGTGCCTACAACCCCGGGACACCTTCCTCCTACGAGCAGTACTTC. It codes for CAYNPGTPSSYEQYF.